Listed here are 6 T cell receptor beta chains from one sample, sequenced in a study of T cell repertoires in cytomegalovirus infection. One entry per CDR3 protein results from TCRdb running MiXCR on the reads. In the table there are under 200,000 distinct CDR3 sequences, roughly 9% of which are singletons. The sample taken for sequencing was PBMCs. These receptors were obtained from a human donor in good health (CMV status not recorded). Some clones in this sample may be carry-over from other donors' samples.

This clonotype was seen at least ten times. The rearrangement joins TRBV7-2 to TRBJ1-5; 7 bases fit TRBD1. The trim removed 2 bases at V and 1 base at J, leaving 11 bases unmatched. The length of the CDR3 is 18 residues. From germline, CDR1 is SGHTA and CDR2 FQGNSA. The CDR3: CASSLYSAGGVSNQPQHF. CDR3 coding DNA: TGTGCCAGCAGCTTATACTCGGCAGGGGGAGTCAGCAATCAGCCCCAGCATTTT.

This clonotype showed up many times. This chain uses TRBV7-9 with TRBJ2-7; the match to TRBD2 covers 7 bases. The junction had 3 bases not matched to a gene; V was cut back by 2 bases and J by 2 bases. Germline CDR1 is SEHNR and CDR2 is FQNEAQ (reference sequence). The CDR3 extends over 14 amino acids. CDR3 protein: CASSLRDYAYEQYF. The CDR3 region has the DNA TGTGCCAGCAGCTTACGGGACTACGCCTACGAGCAGTACTTC.

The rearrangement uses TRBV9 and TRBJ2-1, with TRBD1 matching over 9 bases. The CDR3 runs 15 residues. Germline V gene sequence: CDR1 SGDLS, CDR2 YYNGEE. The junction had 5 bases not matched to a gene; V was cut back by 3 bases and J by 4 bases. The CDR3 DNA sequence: TGTGCCAGCAGCGCATACAGGGGGCAATACAATGAGCAGTTCTTC. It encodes CASSAYRGQYNEQFF.

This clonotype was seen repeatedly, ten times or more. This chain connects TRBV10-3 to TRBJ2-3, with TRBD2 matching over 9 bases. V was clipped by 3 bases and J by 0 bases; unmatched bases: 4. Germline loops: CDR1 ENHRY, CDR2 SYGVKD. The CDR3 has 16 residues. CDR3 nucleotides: TGTGCCATCAGTGAAATGACTAGCGGAAGCACAGATACGCAGTATTTT. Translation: CAISEMTSGSTDTQYF.

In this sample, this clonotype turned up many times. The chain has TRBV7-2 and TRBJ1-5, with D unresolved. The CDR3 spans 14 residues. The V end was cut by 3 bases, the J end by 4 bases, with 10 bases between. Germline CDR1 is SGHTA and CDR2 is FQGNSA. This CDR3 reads CASSFLSRNQPQHF. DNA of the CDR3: TGTGCCAGCAGCTTTCTGTCCAGGAATCAGCCCCAGCATTTT.

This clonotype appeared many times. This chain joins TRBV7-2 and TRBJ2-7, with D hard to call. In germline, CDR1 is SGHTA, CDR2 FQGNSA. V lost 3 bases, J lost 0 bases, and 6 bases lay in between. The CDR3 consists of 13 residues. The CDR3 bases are TGTGCCAGCAGCTTCCCGAGCTCCTACGAGCAGTACTTC. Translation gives CASSFPSSYEQYF.